The clone carrying this T cell receptor beta chain turned up a few times. This entry comes from a study of T cells in Graves' hyperthyroidism and ophthalmopathy. The CDR3 loop spans 16 amino acids. The germline V gene encodes CDR1 SGHTA and CDR2 FQGTGA. Losses at the gene ends were 5 bases for V and 6 bases for J; bases not matched to a gene: 13. RNA transcripts were the template for amplifying TCR beta CDR3 regions. The study used the HTBI primer set for a first-round RT-PCR of the TCR CDR3. Via MiXCR, TCRdb re-called the multiplex PCR reads, giving one row per CDR3 protein. The data contain 490,000 or so distinct CDR3 sequences, approximately 22% of them seen just once; the ten biggest clones take up 45% to 50%.

The sequence derives from a woman aged 70 to 79 with Graves' ophthalmopathy. The chain links TRBV7-3 to TRBJ2-1; TRBD1 matches 7 bases. The specimen sequenced was blood. The CDR3 loop is CASSLNMGPGGNEQFF. The CDR3, as DNA: TGTGCCAGCAGCCTCAATATGGGCCCAGGGGGCAATGAGCAGTTCTTC.